This T cell receptor (beta chain) emerged from a study of blood T cell repertoires in COVID-19 (TCRdb year 2020). Regarding the research as a whole: The collaborator samples originated in the United States, Italy and Spain and spanned the acute and convalescent phases of COVID-19. Samples came from the ongoing ImmuneRACE study (first 160 participants) plus 1,254 subjects from 6 global collaborators. Where HLA class I and class II types were available, the types were taken from metadata supplied by the sample provider, not from assay-based typing. The material from the prospective study consisted of cDNA or gDNA derived from T cells, B-cell-depleted T cells, or PBMCs. Sample metadata almost always included a de-identified subject ID, COVID-19 status, age in years and sex. The dataset comprised deeply sampled blood TCRbeta repertoires from subjects exposed to, actively infected with, or recovered from COVID-19. The repertoires were made available in a free public database intended to serve as a resource for research on the immune response to SARS-CoV-2. Results the study describes overall, beyond this receptor: Clinical and demographic metadata were provided uncurated, with the amount varying by source and participant.

TCRbeta CDR3 regions were amplified from genomic DNA using the immunoSEQ Assay, a bias-controlled multiplex PCR. The authors' analysis ran thus. The number of nucleated cells in each sample was estimated by amplification of reference gene primers within the assay. Sequence reads were collapsed and filtered to measure the absolute abundance of every unique TCRbeta CDR3 rearrangement. For each sample, productive Simpson clonality was calculated by taking the square root of Simpson's diversity index across productive rearrangements. TCRdb re-hosts the immuneACCESS table, in-frame sequences only. Its copies lack some clones; in the studies checked, an unresolved V gene accounts for under half of them, and the cause for the rest is not known. Clonal size and the V and J genes are those of that table, whereas D and trimming came from the DNA. Counted in this sample were 140,000 to 150,000 clones; about 89% of them appeared once. The ten largest clones take up about two fifths of the sample.

The CDR3 contains 17 residues, cysteine and phenylalanine counted. Only CDR3 DNA is held: 51 bases, read in frame from base 1. CDR1 and CDR2 are drawn from the germline V gene (reference sequence): SEHNR, FQNEAQ. After removal of 2 bases from V and 6 bases from J, the junction retains 12 bases not matched to a gene. About this clone itself: Its antigen remains unidentified. No quality values exist for individual bases; no much larger clone is one base distant.

Another Seattle source contributed samples from volunteer blood donors who had recovered from COVID-19. Each collaborating institution followed its own protocols to collect whole blood in K2EDTA tubes. Collaborator samples were shipped for TCRbeta analysis as frozen whole blood, isolated PBMCs, or DNA extracted from either sample type. The sample comprised peripheral blood. The receptor was derived from a man aged 50-59 years who had recovered from COVID-19. The rearrangement joined TRBV7-9 to TRBJ1-2, with 10 middle bases fitting TRBD1. The CDR3 region reads CASSLPQGTGAWDGYTF. The DNA is TGTGCCAGCAGCTTACCGCAAGGGACAGGGGCTTGGGATGGCTACACCTTC.